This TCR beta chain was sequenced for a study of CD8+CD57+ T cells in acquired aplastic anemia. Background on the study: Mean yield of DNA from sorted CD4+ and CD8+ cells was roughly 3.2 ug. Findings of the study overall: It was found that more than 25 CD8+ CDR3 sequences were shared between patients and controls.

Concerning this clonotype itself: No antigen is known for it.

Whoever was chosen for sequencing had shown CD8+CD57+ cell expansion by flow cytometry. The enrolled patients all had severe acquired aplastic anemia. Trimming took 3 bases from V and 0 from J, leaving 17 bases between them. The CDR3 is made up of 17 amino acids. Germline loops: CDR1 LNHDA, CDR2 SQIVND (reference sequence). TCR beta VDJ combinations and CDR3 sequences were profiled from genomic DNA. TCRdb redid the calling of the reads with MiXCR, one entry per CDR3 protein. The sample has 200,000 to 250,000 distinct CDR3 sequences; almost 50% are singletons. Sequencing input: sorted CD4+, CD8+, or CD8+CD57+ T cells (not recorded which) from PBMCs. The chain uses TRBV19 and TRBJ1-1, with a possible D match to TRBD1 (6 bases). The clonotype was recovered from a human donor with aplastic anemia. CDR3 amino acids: CASSIQGWDTLNTEAFF. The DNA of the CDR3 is TGTGCCAGTAGTATTCAGGGATGGGACACCTTGAACACTGAAGCTTTCTTT.